This is a list of T cell receptor beta chains from one sample in a study of CD4 and CD8 cells across lung adenocarcinoma regions. TCRdb redid the calling of the PCR reads with MiXCR, one entry per CDR3 protein. The sample lists about 25,000 distinct CDR3 sequences, 53% occurring once. Input material: CD8+ T cells from the center of a lung tumor. The receptors derive from a male donor with lung adenocarcinoma. The CD4 and CD8 labels of this study may be unreliable. CDR3s include the opening cysteine and the closing phenylalanine or tryptophan.

14	TRBV5-1	TRBJ1-4	CASSLGGTNEKLFF
11	TRBV5-1	TRBJ2-1	CASSLFGEQFF
14	TRBV12-3/TRBV12-4	.	CASSFTGGQETQYF
16	TRBV6-5	TRBJ1-4	CASSHRGWWANEKLFF
14	TRBV10-1	TRBJ2-7	CASTTGPAVHEQYF
14	TRBV3-1	.	CASSQSSGTNEQYF
15	TRBV6-8	TRBJ2-7	CASSRLDFLLYEQYF
16	TRBV10-1	TRBJ2-3	CASSESGGWRTDTQYF
14	TRBV6-1	TRBJ2-3	CASSGGRDRDTQYF
15	TRBV27	.	CAAGPGGGDQETQYF